The 5 T cell receptor beta chains listed next were all sequenced from one sample in a study of tumor-infiltrating lymphocytes in primary liver carcinoma. Blood RNA came from unsorted whole blood; germline DNA was also extracted. TCR beta cDNA was made from roughly 450 ng total RNA with a constant-region primer. Libraries of TCR beta came from three nested multiplex PCR rounds with slightly modified ARM-PCR. The first two PCR rounds used TRBV1-TRBV30 forward primers with a C-beta reverse primer, nine to eleven cycles each. One entry per CDR3 protein results from TCRdb running MiXCR on the multiplex PCR reads. The data show some 180,000 distinct CDR3 sequences, roughly three fifths seen once. The specimen sequenced was peripheral blood. These receptors originate from a man aged 35 to 55 with primary liver carcinoma and hepatitis B virus infection.

The chain joins TRBV29-1 to TRBJ2-5, with D possibly matching TRBD2 (6 bases). The germline V gene has CDR1 SQVTM and CDR2 ANQGSEA. This CDR3 comprises 16 residues. Trimming took off 1 base at V and 2 bases at J, with 17 bases between the two ends. CDR3 residues: CSVEGIAWRAQETQYF. Written as DNA, the CDR3 is TGCAGCGTTGAAGGAATAGCTTGGAGGGCACAAGAGACCCAGTACTTC.

This clonotype has only one observation. This chain joins TRBV11-2 and TRBJ2-7, with 8 bases matching TRBD2. Germline values: CDR1 SGHAT, CDR2 FQNNGV. This CDR3 region has 16 residues. V lost 7 bases, J lost 7 bases, and 18 bases stayed unmatched. The CDR3 sequence: CASTYRGEREWYEQYF. CDR3 nucleotides: TGTGCCAGCACCTACCGGGGGGAGCGGGAGTGGTATGAGCAGTACTTC.

This chain connects TRBV12-3 or TRBV12-4 to TRBJ1-1, with D perhaps matching TRBD1 (5 bases). Trimming removed 3 bases at V and 5 bases at J, with 13 bases between. This CDR3 has 14 amino acids. CDR3 DNA: TGTGCCAGCAGTTTCACTCAGGGCCGAACTGAAGCTTTCTTT. It translates to CASSFTQGRTEAFF.

The chain carries TRBV29-1 and TRBJ2-7; 8 bases map to TRBD2. V gave up 1 base and J gave up 6 bases; unmatched junction bases: 20. This CDR3 contains 18 residues. Germline CDR1 is SQVTM and CDR2 is ANQGSEA. As DNA, the CDR3 is TGCAGCGTTGAAGCCCCGGGGAAGAACGGGAGGGGTTTTCTCGAGCAGTACTTC. Translated, it gives CSVEAPGKNGRGFLEQYF.

Regarding this clonotype: This may be a read error, as it is one base from a much larger clone. The J gene is TRBJ2-5, the V gene TRBV5-6; D is unclear. Germline V lookup: CDR1 SGHDT, CDR2 YYEEEE. The CDR3 sequence is 11 residues long. The DNA for the CDR3 is TGTGCCAGCATCTTGGAAGGGACCCAGTACTTC. Amino acids: CASILEGTQYF. Drawing the rest from reference TRBV5-6 and TRBJ2-5, the complete variable domain is DAGVTQSPTHLIKTRGQQVTLRCSPKSGHDTVSWYQQALGQGPQFIFQYYEEEERQRGNFPDRFSGHQFPNYSSELNVNALLLGDSALYLCASILEGTQYFGPGTRLLVL.